This T cell receptor beta chain derives from a study of PD-1 blockade in classical Hodgkin lymphoma. The CDR3 contains 15 residues. Trimming cost V 5 bases and J 3 bases, with 17 bases left between them. Broader study findings: Before treatment, TCR diversity in newly diagnosed patients was reportedly lower than in healthy donors. Complete responders started with a diversity level that resembled newly diagnosed patients at baseline.

As for time point: cycle 4 day 1 (C4D1), after around six weeks of nivolumab. Brentuximab vedotin exposure varied among the patients, all of whom had relapsed after autologous stem cell transplantation. Complete response, partial response or progressive disease made up the best responses. Concerning this clone: The antigen remains unidentified.

Generated by immunoSEQ multiplex PCR, the TCRdb table keeps only in-frame clones and is missing some. The data contain about 39,000 clones, 75% to 85% of them seen just once; the ten biggest clones take up 9.8%. This receptor was obtained from a human donor with classical Hodgkin lymphoma. The genes are TRBV23-1 and TRBJ2-7; weak D call: TRBD1 (6 bases). TRBV23-1 is known as an ORF, though its function is uncertain. Material: peripheral blood mononuclear cells (PBMCs), obtained before the fourth cycle of nivolumab. In DNA, the CDR3 is TGCGCCAGCAGTAATCCCCGGGACACCGACTACGAGCAGTACTTC. It is translated as CASSNPRDTDYEQYF.